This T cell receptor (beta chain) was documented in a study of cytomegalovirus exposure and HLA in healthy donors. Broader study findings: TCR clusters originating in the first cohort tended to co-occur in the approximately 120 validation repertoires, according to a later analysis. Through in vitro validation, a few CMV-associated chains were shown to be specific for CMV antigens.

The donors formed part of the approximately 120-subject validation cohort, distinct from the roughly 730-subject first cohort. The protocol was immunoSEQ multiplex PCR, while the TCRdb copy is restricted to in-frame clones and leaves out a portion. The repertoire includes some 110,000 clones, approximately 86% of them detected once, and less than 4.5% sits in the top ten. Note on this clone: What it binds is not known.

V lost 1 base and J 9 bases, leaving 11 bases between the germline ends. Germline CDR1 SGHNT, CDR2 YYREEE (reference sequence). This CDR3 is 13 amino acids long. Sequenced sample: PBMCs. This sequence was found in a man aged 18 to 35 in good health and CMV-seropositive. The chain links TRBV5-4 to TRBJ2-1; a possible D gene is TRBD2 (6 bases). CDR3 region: CASSLLGGAEQFF. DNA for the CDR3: TGTGCCAGCAGCTTGCTGGGGGGTGCTGAGCAGTTCTTC.